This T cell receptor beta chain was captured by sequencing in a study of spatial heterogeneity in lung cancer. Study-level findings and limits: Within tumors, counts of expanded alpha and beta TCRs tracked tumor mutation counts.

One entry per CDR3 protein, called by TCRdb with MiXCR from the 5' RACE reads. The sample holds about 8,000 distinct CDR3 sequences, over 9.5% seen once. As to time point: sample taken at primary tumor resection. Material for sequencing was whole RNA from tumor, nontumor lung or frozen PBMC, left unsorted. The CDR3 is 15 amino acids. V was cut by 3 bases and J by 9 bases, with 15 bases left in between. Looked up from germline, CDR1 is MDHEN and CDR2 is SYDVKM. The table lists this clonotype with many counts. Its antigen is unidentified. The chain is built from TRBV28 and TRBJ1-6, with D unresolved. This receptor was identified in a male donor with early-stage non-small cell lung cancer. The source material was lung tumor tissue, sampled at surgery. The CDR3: CASSLSQRYPSPLHF. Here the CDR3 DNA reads TGTGCCAGCAGTTTGAGCCAGAGGTACCCTTCACCCCTCCACTTT.